This TCR beta chain originates from a study of regulatory T cells in long-lasting Graves disease. Study background: Prior antithyroid drug treatment in newly diagnosed Graves' patients lasted under 3 months.

Regarding time point: newly diagnosed GD, antithyroid drugs for less than 3 months. PBMCs were the source of the RNA used for TCR sequencing. The germline V gene encodes CDR1 MNHEY and CDR2 SVGAGI. The CDR3 length is 15 residues. V lost 2 bases and J 2 bases, leaving 12 bases between the germline ends. Construction of TCR beta libraries relied on iRepertoire HTBI primers and on Arm-PCR targeting CDR3 regions. Each CDR3 protein is one row after TCRdb ran MiXCR on the multiplex PCR reads. There are around 450,000 distinct CDR3 sequences in the sample; roughly 17% occur only once, and 12% lies in the top ten. The sample was also linked to a second study, of T cells in Graves' hyperthyroidism and ophthalmopathy.

The chain joins TRBV6-5 to TRBJ1-2, with TRBD1 as a possible D gene (5 bases). The sequencing here drew on peripheral blood mononuclear cells (PBMCs), taken at new diagnosis, from a patient treated with antithyroid drugs. The clonotype was recovered from a man aged 35-49 years with Graves disease. The DNA for the CDR3 is TGTGCCAGCAGTTACGCCGGGGCGCAGAACTATGGCTACACCTTC. Translating gives CASSYAGAQNYGYTF.